This T cell receptor (beta chain) appears in the sequencing data of a study of Graves' ophthalmopathy and Graves' hyperthyroidism. This clonotype showed up many times. Its antigen is currently unknown. Germline V lookup: CDR1 MNHEY, CDR2 SVGAGI. Between the trimmed V and J ends, which lost 5 bases and 4 bases, there was a span of 11 bases. This CDR3 has 13 amino acids. Study-level results: A 13-signature model separated ophthalmopathy from stable hyperthyroidism, reaching about 91% sensitivity and under 82% specificity cross-validated.

TCR beta CDR3 amplification used RNA transcripts. Second-round multiplex PCR came after first-round RT-PCR with HTBI primers. TCRdb re-derived calls from the multiplex PCR reads in MiXCR, one entry per CDR3 protein. Of approximately 540,000 distinct CDR3 sequences listed, roughly 40% are singletons. The sample comprised peripheral blood or thyroid tissue (not recorded which). This receptor was taken from an adult man with Graves' hyperthyroidism. This chain joins TRBV6-5 and TRBJ1-1; TRBD1 might be the D (5 bases). The CDR3: CASSPGGATEAFF. The CDR3 DNA is TGTGCCAGCAGTCCAGGTGGGGCCACTGAAGCTTTCTTT.